Presented here are 26 T cell receptor beta chains from one specimen sequenced in a study of blood T cell repertoires in COVID-19 (dated by TCRdb to 2019 to 2021). Libraries were made using the immunoSEQ multiplex PCR assay. The immuneACCESS repertoire file appears here via TCRdb, limited to in-frame rearrangements. These files lack a portion of the clones; in checked studies, under half of the deficit traces to unresolved V genes, and the cause of the others is not known. The sample profile shows about 240,000 clones; around 85% of them were found once. Approximately 10% of the sample is in the top ten clones. Material: peripheral blood. The receptors here all came from an elderly woman with acute or convalescent COVID-19.

The gene calls are TRBV6-5 and TRBJ2-7, with 7 positions matching TRBD2. V lost 1 base, J lost 7 bases, and 7 bases stayed unmatched. This CDR3 comprises 14 residues. CDR1 and CDR2 (germline): MNHEY, SVGAGI. CDR3 region: CASSYWGGVPEQYF. The CDR3, as DNA: TGTGCCAGCAGTTACTGGGGGGGGGTTCCAGAGCAGTACTTC.

The rearrangement joins TRBV10-3 to TRBJ1-5; D unresolved. The CDR3 runs 13 residues. With 10 bases removed from V and 0 bases from J, the gap between germline ends came to 10 bases. Germline lookup yields CDR1 ENHRY and CDR2 SYGVKD. CDR3 nucleotide sequence: TGTGCCACGACCGGGGATAGCAATCAGCCCCAGCATTTT. Translation: CATTGDSNQPQHF.

This clone was seen once. The rearrangement uses TRBV2 and TRBJ2-1, with a tentative D call TRBD1 (6 bases). Germline V gene sequence: CDR1 SNHLY, CDR2 FYNNEI. Trimming stripped 5 bases from V and 1 base from J, with 12 bases between. This CDR3 contains 15 residues. CDR3 sequence (DNA): TGTGCCAGCAGTAACCGAGGGGGTTCCTACAATGAGCAGTTCTTC. Translated: CASSNRGGSYNEQFF. The full variable domain, completed using reference TRBV2 and TRBJ2-1, is EPEVTQTPSHQVTQMGQEVILRCVPISNHLYFYWYRQILGQKVEFLVSFYNNEISEKSEIFDDQFSVERPDGSNFTLKIRSTKLEDSAMYFCASSNRGGSYNEQFFGPGTRLTVL.

The chain links TRBV7-9 to TRBJ2-1; D might be TRBD1 (5 bases). CDR3 length equals 15 residues. CDR1 and CDR2 from the germline V gene are SEHNR and FQNEAQ (reference sequence). V was clipped by 4 bases and J by 0 bases, with 10 bases between them. CDR3 protein: CASSWTSSSYNEQFF. CDR3 sequence (DNA): TGTGCCAGCAGCTGGACATCTAGCTCCTACAATGAGCAGTTCTTC.

This chain uses TRBV5-6 with TRBJ1-1, with a possible D match to TRBD1 (5 bases). CDR1 and CDR2 (germline): SGHDT, YYEEEE. The CDR3 has 13 amino acids. V was cut by 2 bases and J by 7 bases, with 12 bases left in between. CDR3 region: CASSFTGRLEAFF. The CDR3 DNA reads TGTGCCAGCAGCTTCACAGGAAGACTTGAAGCTTTCTTT.

The genes are TRBV28 and TRBJ2-3; 9 bases agree with TRBD2. This CDR3 spans 16 amino acids. Trimming took 5 bases from V and 0 from J; bases not matched to a gene: 6. Germline-derived CDR1 and CDR2 are MDHEN and SYDVKM. CDR3 nucleotides: TGTGCCAGCAGTCTGTGGACTAGCGATAGCACAGATACGCAGTATTTT. The encoded protein is CASSLWTSDSTDTQYF.

In its sample, this clone was seen a few times. The chain couples TRBV28 to TRBJ1-2; TRBD1 matches 9 bases. This CDR3 has 15 residues. Germline CDR1 MDHEN, CDR2 SYDVKM. Unmatched junction bases numbered 9, after V lost 3 bases and J lost 7 bases. CDR3 DNA sequence: TGTGCCAGCAGTTTGGGACAGGGCGGTTATCGTGGCTACACCTTC. Encoded protein: CASSLGQGGYRGYTF.

This chain links TRBV5-4 with TRBJ2-5; weak D call: TRBD1 (6 bases). CDR1 is SGHNT and CDR2 is YYREEE in the germline V gene (reference sequence). V dropped 0 bases and J dropped 5 bases, with 11 bases sitting between them. The CDR3 extends over 14 amino acids. CDR3 residues: CASSLAGAGETQYF. The DNA of the CDR3 is TGTGCCAGCAGCTTGGCAGGGGCTGGGGAGACCCAGTACTTC.

The chain couples TRBV28 to TRBJ1-2; a weak D match, TRBD1 (5 bases). The CDR3 is made up of 13 amino acids. CDR1 MDHEN and CDR2 SYDVKM come from the germline V gene. The germline V and J ends were trimmed by 5 bases and 5 bases, with 12 bases remaining between them. CDR3 sequence (DNA): TGTGCCAGCAGTCCCTCGGACACTTATGGCTACACCTTC. Residues: CASSPSDTYGYTF.

The rearrangement joins TRBV25-1 to TRBJ1-4; the D gene is possibly TRBD1 (6 bases). This CDR3 spans 15 amino acids. The germline V and J ends were trimmed by 5 bases and 7 bases, with 17 bases remaining between them. The germline V gene has CDR1 MGHDK and CDR2 SYGVNS. CDR3 amino acids: CASSMPGTKAEKLFF. The DNA of the CDR3 is TGTGCCAGCAGTATGCCCGGGACAAAAGCTGAAAAACTGTTTTTT.

The rearrangement uses TRBV10-3 and TRBJ2-5; 8 bases agree with TRBD1. V lost 2 bases to trimming and J lost 5 bases; unmatched junction nucleotides: 7. This CDR3 has 15 residues. Germline V gene sequence: CDR1 ENHRY, CDR2 SYGVKD. The CDR3 DNA is TGTGCCATCAGTGAGACAGGGGGATCTGGGGAGACCCAGTACTTC. It is translated as CAISETGGSGETQYF.

This chain connects TRBV27 to TRBJ1-4, with 7 bases identical to TRBD1. The V gene end was trimmed by 6 bases and the J gene end by 8 bases; junction bases not matched to a gene: 9. CDR1 MNHEY and CDR2 SMNVEV come from the germline V gene (reference sequence). The CDR3 has 14 amino acids. The DNA of the CDR3 is TGTGCCAGCAGCTCCACAGGGGTAGGAGAAAAACTGTTTTTT. It yields the protein CASSSTGVGEKLFF.

This clone came up a few times. The chain is built from TRBV27 and TRBJ2-3, with 10 bases that match TRBD2. CDR1 is MNHEY, CDR2 SMNVEV, per germline (reference sequence). Trimming cost V 2 bases and J 4 bases; bases outside gene matches: 3. The CDR3 covers 15 residues. The CDR3 DNA sequence: TGTGCCAGCAGTTTAGTAGCGGGGGGCCCAGATACGCAGTATTTT. Translation gives CASSLVAGGPDTQYF.

The chain recombines TRBV28 with TRBJ1-6; D not certain. This CDR3 has 14 residues. Germline values: CDR1 MDHEN, CDR2 SYDVKM. V shed 2 bases and J shed 7 bases, with 9 bases lying between them. This CDR3 reads CASSLGGRNSPLHF. The CDR3 nucleotides read TGTGCCAGCAGTTTAGGAGGGAGAAATTCACCCCTCCACTTT.

The chain is built from TRBV18 and TRBJ2-3; 9 positions match TRBD2. V gave up 4 bases and J gave up 5 bases; unmatched junction bases: 4. CDR3 length: 14 amino acids. In germline, CDR1 is KGHSH, CDR2 LQKENI. CDR3 residues: CASSLSGGGDTQYF. CDR3 coding DNA: TGTGCCAGCTCACTTAGCGGGGGCGGAGATACGCAGTATTTT.

This chain uses TRBV18 with TRBJ1-5; 9 positions agree with TRBD1. Germline V gene sequence: CDR1 KGHSH, CDR2 LQKENI. The trim removed 6 bases at V and 6 bases at J, leaving 9 bases unmatched. The CDR3 sequence is 15 residues long. DNA for the CDR3: TGTGCCAGCTCCCAACAGGGGGCGATCGGTCAGCCCCAGCATTTT. This gives the protein CASSQQGAIGQPQHF.

This sequence joins TRBV9 and TRBJ1-1, with 8 bases matching TRBD1. There are 14 residues in the CDR3. V dropped 3 bases and J dropped 5; count of bases not matched to a gene: 6. Germline CDR1 reads SGDLS; CDR2 reads YYNGEE. The CDR3 region is CASSADRVGTEAFF. The CDR3 DNA is TGTGCCAGCAGCGCGGACAGGGTCGGAACTGAAGCTTTCTTT.

The chain links TRBV11-2 to TRBJ1-5; possible D gene TRBD1, 6 bases. Germline loops: CDR1 SGHAT, CDR2 FQNNGV. The V gene lost 3 bases and the J gene lost 5 bases, with 8 bases spanning the gap. The CDR3 is made up of 13 amino acids. CDR3 nucleotide sequence: TGTGCCAGCAGCTTCAACAGGGATCAGCCCCAGCATTTT. This sequence encodes CASSFNRDQPQHF.

This chain links TRBV14 with TRBJ2-5, with D unclear. The CDR3 length is 14 residues. Trimming removed 0 bases from V and 7 bases from J, with 12 bases in between. CDR1 and CDR2 from the germline V gene are SGHDN and FVKESK. The CDR3 region is CASSQELAVGTQYF. CDR3 in DNA: TGTGCCAGCAGCCAAGAATTAGCCGTTGGGACCCAGTACTTC.

The chain employs TRBV3-1 (or the pseudogene TRBV3-2) and TRBJ1-2; no clear D. This CDR3 has 15 residues. Germline CDR1 reads LGHDT; CDR2 reads YNNKEL (reference sequence). V lost 1 base to trimming and J lost 7 bases, with 16 bases between them. This chain's CDR3 is CASSQVRTDLGGYTF. The CDR3 DNA follows: TGTGCCAGCAGCCAAGTCCGGACTGATCTAGGTGGCTACACCTTC.

Only a few counts were recorded for this clone. The CDR3 region has the DNA TGCAGCGTCGGGACTAGCGGTTACGAGCAGTACTTC. Residues: CSVGTSGYEQYF. The chain uses TRBV29-1 and TRBJ2-7; 11 nucleotides match TRBD2. Germline CDR1 reads SQVTM; CDR2 reads ANQGSEA. The CDR3 is 12 residues long. V lost 6 bases, J lost 4 bases, and 2 bases stayed unmatched.

The chain is built from TRBV28 and TRBJ2-3; 8 bases are a match to TRBD1. Germline assignment: CDR1 MDHEN and CDR2 SYDVKM. With V trimmed by 5 bases and J by 0 bases, 13 bases remained unmatched. The CDR3 totals 18 residues. The CDR3 DNA sequence: TGTGCCAGCAGTCCCTGGAAGACAGGGGTTCCTAGCACAGATACGCAGTATTTT. Translating it yields CASSPWKTGVPSTDTQYF.

This chain connects TRBV10-3 to TRBJ1-2; a weak D match, TRBD1 (6 bases). CDR3 size: 13 residues. CDR1 is ENHRY and CDR2 is SYGVKD in the germline V gene. Trimming left V 10 bases short and J 6 bases short, with 18 bases between. The chain's CDR3 is CATGTNRDDGYTF. CDR3 DNA sequence: TGTGCCACCGGCACGAACAGGGATGATGGCTACACCTTC.

This clone appeared once. The rearrangement joins TRBV23-1 to TRBJ1-1, with D uncertain. TRBV23-1 is treated as an ORF (open reading frame) with a function not yet certain. Trimming took 0 bases from V and 0 from J, leaving 11 bases between them. The CDR3 has 16 residues. The CDR3 DNA sequence: TGCGCCAGCAGTCAATCGGGCCCCCACATGAACACTGAAGCTTTCTTT. Its translation: CASSQSGPHMNTEAFF.

The gene calls are TRBV15 and TRBJ2-2; 7 bases are a match to TRBD2. V lost 1 base and J lost 0; bases outside the gene matches: 2. The germline V gene encodes CDR1 LNHNV and CDR2 YYDKDF (reference sequence). The CDR3 contains 16 residues. The CDR3 nucleotides read TGTGCCACCAGCAGAGGCGGGGGTGCGAACACCGGGGAGCTGTTTTTT. The encoded protein is CATSRGGGANTGELFF.

This chain joins TRBV5-1 and TRBJ2-5; possibly TRBD2 for D (6 bases). The CDR3 is 13 amino acids. CDR1 and CDR2 (germline): SGHRS, YFSETQ. Trimming left V 1 base short and J 2 bases short, with 6 bases between. Written as DNA, the CDR3 is TGCGCCAGCAGCTTGCGGGAGCAAGAGACCCAGTACTTC. Its translation: CASSLREQETQYF.